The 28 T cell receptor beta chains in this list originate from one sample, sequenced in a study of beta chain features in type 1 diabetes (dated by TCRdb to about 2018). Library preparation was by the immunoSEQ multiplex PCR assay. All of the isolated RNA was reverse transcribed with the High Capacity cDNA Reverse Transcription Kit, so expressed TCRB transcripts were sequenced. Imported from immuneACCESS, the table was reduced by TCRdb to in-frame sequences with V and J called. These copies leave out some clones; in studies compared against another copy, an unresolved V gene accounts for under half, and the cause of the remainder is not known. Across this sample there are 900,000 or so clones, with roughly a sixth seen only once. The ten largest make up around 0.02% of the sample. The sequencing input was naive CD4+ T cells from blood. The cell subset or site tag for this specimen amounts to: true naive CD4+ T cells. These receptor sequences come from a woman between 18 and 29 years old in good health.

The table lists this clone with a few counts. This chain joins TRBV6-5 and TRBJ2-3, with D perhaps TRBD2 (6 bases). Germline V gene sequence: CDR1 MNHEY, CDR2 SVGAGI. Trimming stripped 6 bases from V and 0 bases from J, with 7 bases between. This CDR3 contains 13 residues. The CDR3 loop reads CASREGSTDTQYF. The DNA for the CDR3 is TGTGCCAGCAGGGAGGGGAGCACAGATACGCAGTATTTT.

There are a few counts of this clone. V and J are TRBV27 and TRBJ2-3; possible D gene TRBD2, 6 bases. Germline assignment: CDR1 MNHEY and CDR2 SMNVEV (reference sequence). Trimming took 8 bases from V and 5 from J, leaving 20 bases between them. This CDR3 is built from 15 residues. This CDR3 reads CASLAAPGARDTQYF. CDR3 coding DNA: TGTGCCAGCCTTGCCGCCCCGGGAGCGAGAGATACGCAGTATTTT.

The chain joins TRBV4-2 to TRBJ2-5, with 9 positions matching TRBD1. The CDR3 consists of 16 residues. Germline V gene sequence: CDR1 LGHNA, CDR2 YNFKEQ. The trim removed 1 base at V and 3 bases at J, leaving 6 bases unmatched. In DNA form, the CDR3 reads TGTGCCAGCAGCCAAGGAGGGACAGGGACGAAAGAGACCCAGTACTTC. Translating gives CASSQGGTGTKETQYF.

The CDR3 DNA sequence: TGCGCCAGCAGGGTAGGACTAGCGGCAACCTCCTACAATGAGCAGTTCTTC. Amino acid sequence: CASRVGLAATSYNEQFF. The genes are TRBV5-1 and TRBJ2-1; 10 bases match TRBD2. Germline V gene data show CDR1 as SGHRS and CDR2 as YFSETQ. Trimming removed 5 bases from V and 0 bases from J; junction bases left unmatched: 8. This CDR3 is 17 amino acids long.

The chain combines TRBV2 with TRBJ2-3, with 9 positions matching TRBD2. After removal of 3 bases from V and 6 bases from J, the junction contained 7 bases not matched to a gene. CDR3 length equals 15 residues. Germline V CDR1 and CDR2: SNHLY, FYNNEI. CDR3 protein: CASSDGPSGDDTQYF. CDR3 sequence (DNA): TGTGCCAGCAGTGACGGTCCTAGCGGGGATGATACGCAGTATTTT.

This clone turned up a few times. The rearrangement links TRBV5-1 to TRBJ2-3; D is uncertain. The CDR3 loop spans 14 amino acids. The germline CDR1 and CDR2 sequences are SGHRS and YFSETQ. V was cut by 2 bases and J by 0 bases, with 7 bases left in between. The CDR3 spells CASSLRFSTDTQYF. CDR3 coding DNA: TGCGCCAGCAGCTTACGATTTAGCACAGATACGCAGTATTTT.

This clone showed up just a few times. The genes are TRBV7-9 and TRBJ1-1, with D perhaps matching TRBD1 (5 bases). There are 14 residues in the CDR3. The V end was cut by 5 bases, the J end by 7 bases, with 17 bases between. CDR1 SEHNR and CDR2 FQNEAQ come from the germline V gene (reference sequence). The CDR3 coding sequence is TGTGCCAGCAGCGAACCCGGGGCCCAGAATGAAGCTTTCTTT. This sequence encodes CASSEPGAQNEAFF.

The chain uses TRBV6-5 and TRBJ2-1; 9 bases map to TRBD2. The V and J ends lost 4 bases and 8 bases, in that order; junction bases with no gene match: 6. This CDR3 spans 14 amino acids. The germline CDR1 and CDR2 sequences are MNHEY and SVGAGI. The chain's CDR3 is CASSLGLAWDEQFF. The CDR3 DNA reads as TGTGCCAGCAGTTTGGGACTAGCCTGGGATGAGCAGTTCTTC.

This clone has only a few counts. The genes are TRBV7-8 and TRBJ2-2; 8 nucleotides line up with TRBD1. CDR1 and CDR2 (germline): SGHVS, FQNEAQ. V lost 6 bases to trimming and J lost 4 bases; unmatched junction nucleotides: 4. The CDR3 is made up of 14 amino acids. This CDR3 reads CASRMTGATGELFF. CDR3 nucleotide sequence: TGTGCCAGCAGGATGACAGGGGCCACCGGGGAGCTGTTTTTT. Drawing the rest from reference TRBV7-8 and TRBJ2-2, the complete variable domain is GAGVSQSPRYKVAKRGQDVALRCDPISGHVSLFWYQQALGQGPEFLTYFQNEAQLDKSGLPSDRFFAERPEGSVSTLKIQRTQQEDSAVYLCASRMTGATGELFFGEGSRLTVL.

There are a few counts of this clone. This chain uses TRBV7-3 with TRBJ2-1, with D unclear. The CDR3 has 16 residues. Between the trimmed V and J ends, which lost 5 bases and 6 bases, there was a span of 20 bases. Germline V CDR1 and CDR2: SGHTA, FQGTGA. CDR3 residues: CASSPLPNAMGNEQFF. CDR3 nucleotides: TGTGCCAGCAGCCCGCTCCCTAACGCTATGGGCAATGAGCAGTTCTTC.

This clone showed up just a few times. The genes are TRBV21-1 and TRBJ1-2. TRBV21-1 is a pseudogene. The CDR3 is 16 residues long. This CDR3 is CASSKGEEGWWFGYTF. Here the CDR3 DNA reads TGTGCCAGCAGCAAAGGAGAAGAGGGGTGGTGGTTTGGCTACACCTTC.

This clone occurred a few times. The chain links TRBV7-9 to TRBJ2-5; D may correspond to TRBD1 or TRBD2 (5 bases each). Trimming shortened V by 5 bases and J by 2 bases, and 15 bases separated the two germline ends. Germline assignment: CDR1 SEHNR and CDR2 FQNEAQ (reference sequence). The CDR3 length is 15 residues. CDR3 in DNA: TGTGCCAGCAGCCCCGGGTCGGGGCAGCAAGAGACCCAGTACTTC. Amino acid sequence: CASSPGSGQQETQYF.

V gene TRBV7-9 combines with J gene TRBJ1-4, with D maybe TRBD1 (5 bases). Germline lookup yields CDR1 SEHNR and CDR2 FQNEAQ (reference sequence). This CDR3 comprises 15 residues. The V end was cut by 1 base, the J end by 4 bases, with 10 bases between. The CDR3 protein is CASSLGDRNNEKLFF. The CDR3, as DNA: TGTGCCAGCAGCTTAGGGGACCGTAATAATGAAAAACTGTTTTTT.

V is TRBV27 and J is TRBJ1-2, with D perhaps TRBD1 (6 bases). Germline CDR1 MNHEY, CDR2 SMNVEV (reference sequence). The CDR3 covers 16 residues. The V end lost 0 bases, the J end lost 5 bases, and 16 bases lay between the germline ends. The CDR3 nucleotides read TGTGCCAGCAGTTTATCAACGTCGACAGGAGGGTATGGCTACACCTTC. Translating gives CASSLSTSTGGYGYTF.

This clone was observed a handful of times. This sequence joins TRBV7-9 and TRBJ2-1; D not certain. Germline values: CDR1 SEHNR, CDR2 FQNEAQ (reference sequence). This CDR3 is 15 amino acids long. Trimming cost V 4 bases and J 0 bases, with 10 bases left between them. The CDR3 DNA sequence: TGTGCCAGCAGCTCCCCCCCAAGCTCCTACAATGAGCAGTTCTTC. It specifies CASSSPPSSYNEQFF.

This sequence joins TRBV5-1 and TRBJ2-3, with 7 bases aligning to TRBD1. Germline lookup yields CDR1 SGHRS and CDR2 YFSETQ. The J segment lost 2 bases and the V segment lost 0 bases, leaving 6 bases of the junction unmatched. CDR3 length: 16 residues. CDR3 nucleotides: TGCGCCAGCAGCTTGGGGGACAGCGGAATCACAGATACGCAGTATTTT. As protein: CASSLGDSGITDTQYF.

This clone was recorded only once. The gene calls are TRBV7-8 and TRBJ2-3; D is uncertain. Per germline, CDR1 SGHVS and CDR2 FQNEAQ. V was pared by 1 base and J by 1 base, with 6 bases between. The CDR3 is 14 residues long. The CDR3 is CASSLGVGTDTQYF. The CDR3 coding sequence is TGTGCCAGCAGCTTAGGGGTGGGCACAGATACGCAGTATTTT.

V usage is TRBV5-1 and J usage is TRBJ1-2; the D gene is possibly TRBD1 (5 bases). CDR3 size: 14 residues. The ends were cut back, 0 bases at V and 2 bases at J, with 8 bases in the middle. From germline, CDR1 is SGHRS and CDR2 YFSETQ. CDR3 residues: CASSLGTQNYGYTF. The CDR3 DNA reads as TGCGCCAGCAGCTTGGGGACACAAAACTATGGCTACACCTTC.

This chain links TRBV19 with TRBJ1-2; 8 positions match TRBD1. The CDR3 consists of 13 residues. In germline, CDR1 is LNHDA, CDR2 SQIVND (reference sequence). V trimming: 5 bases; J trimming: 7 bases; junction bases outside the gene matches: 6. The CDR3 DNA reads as TGTGCCAGTAGTCAGCAGGGGGCGAGTGGCTACACCTTC. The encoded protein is CASSQQGASGYTF.

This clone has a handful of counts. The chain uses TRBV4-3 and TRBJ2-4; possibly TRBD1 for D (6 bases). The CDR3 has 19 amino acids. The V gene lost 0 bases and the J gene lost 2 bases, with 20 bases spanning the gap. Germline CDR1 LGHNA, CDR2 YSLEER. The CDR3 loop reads CASSQEGGGRAKTKNIQYF. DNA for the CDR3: TGCGCCAGCAGCCAAGAAGGGGGTGGTAGAGCGAAAACCAAAAACATTCAGTACTTC.

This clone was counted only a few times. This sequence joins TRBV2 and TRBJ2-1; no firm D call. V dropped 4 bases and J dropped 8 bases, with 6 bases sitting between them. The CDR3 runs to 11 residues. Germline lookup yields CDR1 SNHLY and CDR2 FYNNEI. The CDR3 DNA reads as TGTGCCAGCAGTGCCAAATATGAGCAGTTCTTC. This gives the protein CASSAKYEQFF.

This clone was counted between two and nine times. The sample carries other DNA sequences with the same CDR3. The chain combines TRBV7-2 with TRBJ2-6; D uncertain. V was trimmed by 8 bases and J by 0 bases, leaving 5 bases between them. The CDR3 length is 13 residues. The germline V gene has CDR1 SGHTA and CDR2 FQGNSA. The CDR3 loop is CASSRSGANVLTF. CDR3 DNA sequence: TGTGCCAGCTCTCGCTCTGGGGCCAACGTCCTGACTTTC.

As DNA, the CDR3 is TGTGCCAGCAGCTTCAGAAGAGGGACTGCACAGTACTTC. This gives the protein CASSFRRGTAQYF. V and J are TRBV13 and TRBJ2-7; TRBD2 might be the D (6 bases). Trimming pared 3 bases from V and 10 bases from J, leaving 16 bases between. This CDR3 is built from 13 residues. Looked up from germline, CDR1 is PRHDT and CDR2 is FYEKMQ (reference sequence).

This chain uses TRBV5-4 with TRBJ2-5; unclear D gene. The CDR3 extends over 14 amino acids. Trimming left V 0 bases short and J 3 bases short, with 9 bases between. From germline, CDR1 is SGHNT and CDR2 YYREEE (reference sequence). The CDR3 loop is CASSLVVEKETQYF. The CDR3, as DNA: TGTGCCAGCAGCTTGGTCGTCGAAAAAGAGACCCAGTACTTC.

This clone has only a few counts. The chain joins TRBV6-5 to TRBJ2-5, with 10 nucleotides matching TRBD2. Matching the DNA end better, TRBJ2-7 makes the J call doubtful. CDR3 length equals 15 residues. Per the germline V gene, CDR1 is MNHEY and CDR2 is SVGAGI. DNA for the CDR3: TGTGCCAGCAGTCCAAGACTAGCGGGCACCTACGAGCAGTACTTC. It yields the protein CASSPRLAGTYEQYF.

CDR3 in amino acids: CASSYSVSPLIYEQYF. The CDR3 nucleotides are TGTGCCAGCAGTTACTCGGTCAGCCCTCTTATTTACGAGCAGTACTTC. The J gene is TRBJ2-7, the V gene TRBV6-6; D gene uncertain. The germline V gene encodes CDR1 MNHNY and CDR2 SVGAGI (reference sequence). V lost 0 bases and J 4 bases, leaving 16 bases between the germline ends. There are 16 residues in the CDR3.

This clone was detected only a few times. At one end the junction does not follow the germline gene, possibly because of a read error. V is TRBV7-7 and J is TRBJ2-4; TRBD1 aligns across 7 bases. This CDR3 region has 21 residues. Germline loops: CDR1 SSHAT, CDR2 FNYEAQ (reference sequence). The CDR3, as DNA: TGTGCTAGCAGCTTAGCCCGGGACAGTCTTGTTCCCTTTCCGGCCAAAAACATTCAGTACTTC. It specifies CASSLARDSLVPFPAKNIQYF.

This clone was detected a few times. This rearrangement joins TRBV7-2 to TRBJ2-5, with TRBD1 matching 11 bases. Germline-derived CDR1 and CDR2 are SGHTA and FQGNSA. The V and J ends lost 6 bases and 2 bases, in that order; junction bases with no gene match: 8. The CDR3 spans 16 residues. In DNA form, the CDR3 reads TGTGCCAGCAGAACGACTGGGACAGGGGGACAAGAGACCCAGTACTTC. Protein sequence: CASRTTGTGGQETQYF.